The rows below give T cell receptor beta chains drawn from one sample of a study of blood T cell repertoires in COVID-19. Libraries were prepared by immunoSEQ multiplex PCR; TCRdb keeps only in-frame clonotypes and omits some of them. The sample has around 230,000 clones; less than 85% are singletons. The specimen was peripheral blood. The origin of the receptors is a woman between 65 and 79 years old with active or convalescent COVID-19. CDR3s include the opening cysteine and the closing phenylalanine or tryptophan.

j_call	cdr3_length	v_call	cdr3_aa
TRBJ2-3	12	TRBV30	CAWSVLGGFKYF
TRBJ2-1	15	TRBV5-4	CASSRDYVSYNEQFF
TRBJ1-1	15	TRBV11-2	CASSLLVGGNTEAFF
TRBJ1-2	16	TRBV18	CASSPREIGRQYGYTF
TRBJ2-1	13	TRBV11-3	CASSRDYYNEQFF
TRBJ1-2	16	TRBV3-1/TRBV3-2	CASSLGATRTGVGYTF
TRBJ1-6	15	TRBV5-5	CASSVQGPHNSPLHF
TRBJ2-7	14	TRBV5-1	CASGPGGIGYEQYF
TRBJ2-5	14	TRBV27	CAPRGGEARETQYF
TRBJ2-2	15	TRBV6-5	CASSPQPGATGELFF